Presented here are 9 T cell receptor beta chains from one specimen sequenced in a study of blood T cells in healthy people across ages. A second PCR, run for roughly 7 to 12 cycles, used a sample-barcoded 5' primer plus a J-beta primer mix. A single record per CDR3 protein comes from TCRdb applying MiXCR to the 5' RACE reads. The sample contains around 990,000 distinct CDR3 sequences, approximately 38% of which appear only once. The sequenced sample was blood. The receptors were gathered from a man aged 18 to 30 in good health.

The chain uses TRBV5-1 and TRBJ1-1, with 9 nucleotides matching TRBD1. The CDR3 is 14 residues long. The V and J ends lost 3 bases and 3 bases, in that order; junction bases with no gene match: 3. CDR1 and CDR2 (germline): SGHRS, YFSETQ. In nucleotides, the CDR3 is TGCGCCAGCAGCTGGTGGACAGGGGACACTGAAGCTTTCTTT. Protein sequence: CASSWWTGDTEAFF.

In this sample, this clonotype turned up a few times. This chain links TRBV12-3 or TRBV12-4 with TRBJ1-2; 12 bases line up with TRBD1. V trimming: 6 bases; J trimming: 4 bases; junction bases outside the gene matches: 3. The CDR3 extends over 14 amino acids. CDR3 nucleotides: TGTGCCAGCAGCGGGACAGGGGGCACCTATGGCTACACCTTC. Translation gives CASSGTGGTYGYTF.

This chain connects TRBV20-1 to TRBJ1-2; TRBD1 might be the D (5 bases). Germline values: CDR1 DFQATT, CDR2 SNEGSKA (reference sequence). Trimming left V 6 bases short and J 3 bases short, with 17 bases between. This CDR3 has 14 residues. Here the CDR3 DNA reads TGCAGTGCGAGACCCGCTGGGGGTGACTATGGCTACACCTTC. It encodes CSARPAGGDYGYTF.

In the case of this clonotype: The junction and the germline gene differ at one end; a read error may be behind it. The V gene is TRBV27, the J gene TRBJ1-5, with D unresolved. The CDR3 runs to 13 residues. Germline V CDR1 and CDR2: MNHEY, SMNVEV (reference sequence). CDR3 nucleotides: TGTGCCAGCAGTTTATCCGACCATCAACCCCAGCATTTT. As protein: CASSLSDHQPQHF.

The V call is TRBV29-1, the J call TRBJ1-4; 7 bases fit TRBD1. CDR3 length equals 17 residues. Germline CDR1 and CDR2: SQVTM and ANQGSEA. Trimming at V came to 7 bases and at J to 3 bases, leaving 17 bases not matched to a gene. This CDR3 reads CSALRRGGAESNEKLFF. CDR3 bases: TGCAGCGCCCTACGCAGGGGGGGGGCTGAGTCTAATGAAAAACTGTTTTTT.

V is TRBV4-3 and J is TRBJ2-3; no reliable D call. Between the trimmed V and J ends, which lost 0 bases and 0 bases, there was a span of 10 bases. The CDR3 spans 16 residues. Germline values: CDR1 LGHNA, CDR2 YSLEER. As DNA, the CDR3 is TGCGCCAGCAGCCAAGAGGTGTGGTTTAGCACAGATACGCAGTATTTT. It yields the protein CASSQEVWFSTDTQYF.

This chain connects TRBV6-2 or TRBV6-3 to TRBJ2-7; D is ambiguous. The CDR3 has 12 residues. The ends were cut back, 6 bases at V and 2 bases at J, with 8 bases in the middle. Germline loops: CDR1 MNHEY, CDR2 SVGEGT. The CDR3 DNA sequence: TGTGCCAGCAGCCAGACGGCCTACGAGCAGTACTTC. It yields the protein CASSQTAYEQYF.

This clonotype was seen more than once but under ten times. CDR3 protein: CSALTGTGPSYEQYF. The DNA for the CDR3 is TGCAGTGCCCTGACTGGGACAGGGCCCTCCTACGAGCAGTACTTC. This rearrangement joins TRBV20-1 to TRBJ2-7, with 9 bases identical to TRBD1. J gave up 0 bases and V 6 bases, and 9 bases lay outside the gene matches. The CDR3 covers 15 residues. Germline V CDR1 and CDR2: DFQATT, SNEGSKA (reference sequence).

This clonotype was picked up a small number of times. The V call is TRBV6-5, the J call TRBJ2-5, with 9 bases identical to TRBD1. The CDR3 covers 15 residues. Germline V gene sequence: CDR1 MNHEY, CDR2 SVGAGI. Germline trimming cut 5 bases from V and 1 base from J; bases unmatched to any gene: 5. Here the CDR3 DNA reads TGTGCCAGCAGTCGTGGGACAGGGTCCCAAGAGACCCAGTACTTC. Amino acid sequence: CASSRGTGSQETQYF.